This TCR beta chain derives from a study of blood T cell repertoires in COVID-19 (TCRdb year 2020). Context from the whole study: Samples covering the acute and convalescent phases of COVID-19 were provided by collaborators in the United States, Italy and Spain. The repertoires were released in a freely available public database intended as a resource for research on the immune response to SARS-CoV-2. The dataset comprised deeply sampled blood TCRbeta repertoires from subjects exposed to, actively infected with, or recovered from COVID-19. Samples were obtained from the ongoing ImmuneRACE study (first 160 participants) and from over 1,000 subjects provided by 6 global collaborators. The prospective study material was composed of cDNA or gDNA derived from T cells, B-cell-depleted T cells, or PBMCs. HLA class I and class II types, where available, came from metadata supplied by the sample provider rather than from assay-based typing. Sample metadata almost always included a de-identified subject ID, COVID-19 status, age in years and sex.

TCRbeta CDR3 regions were amplified from genomic DNA using the immunoSEQ Assay, a bias-controlled multiplex PCR. The study's own analysis went as follows. The number of nucleated cells in each sample was estimated from the amplification of reference gene primers within the assay. To quantify the absolute abundance of each unique TCRbeta CDR3 rearrangement, sequence reads were collapsed and filtered. For each sample, productive Simpson clonality was calculated by taking the square root of Simpson's diversity index across productive rearrangements. As stored in TCRdb, this immuneACCESS dataset retains in-frame rearrangements with V and J assigned. A fraction of the clones does not appear; measured against another copy, unresolved V genes explain less than half of the discrepancy, and the remainder lacks a known reason. D and trimming come from the DNA, and the V and J calls and clone size come from that table. The sample contains about 160,000 clones, roughly 88% of them found a single time. Under 7.5% of the sample is held by the ten biggest clonotypes.

Details on this clone: It lacks a known antigen. No base quality information exists; no much larger clone differs at one position.

Overall study outcomes, separate from this receptor: The amount of clinical and demographic metadata varied by source and participant and was provided uncurated.

V and J lose 5 bases and 1 base, and a span of 2 bases separates them. The germline V gene (reference sequence) gives CDR1 as SEHNR and CDR2 as FQNEAQ. The CDR3 sequence holds 12 residues, the cysteine and phenylalanine included. Only the CDR3 DNA stays, 36 bases, in frame from base 1. One collaborating source in Seattle enrolled patients during active infection and followed them longitudinally through the course of disease. Collaborating institutions collected whole blood in K2EDTA tubes following their own protocols. For TCRbeta analysis, collaborators shipped samples as frozen whole blood, isolated PBMCs, or DNA extracted from either of those sample types.

Material for sequencing was peripheral blood. Recombination connected TRBV7-9 to TRBJ1-4; the D gene is not confidently resolved. The TCR comes from a man older than 75 with COVID-19, enrolled during active disease. For the CDR3, the sequence is CASSRTNEKLFF. The DNA reads TGTGCCAGCAGCCGAACTAATGAAAAACTGTTTTTT.